This TCR beta chain was identified during a study of vaccination effects on CD4 cells after COVID-19. Across the whole study: Samples were taken post-vaccine, and their median timing was 72 days after the second dose. The study's findings and limits: Cross-reaction with common cold coronaviruses was seen in only 1 of 255 vaccine-induced clones from healthy vaccinees.

Viral peptide pool expansion of antigen-specific CD4+ T cells preceded sequencing in the ViraFEST assay. When around 9 days of culture had elapsed, CD4+ T cells were isolated. The participants, recipients of two vaccine doses, got either BNT162b2 or mRNA-1273. A density of approximately 2 million PBMC per well was used; these cells were cultured with about 10 IU/ml IL-2 and approximately 10 ug/ml peptides. Half-medium exchanges with IL-2 medium took place on days 3 and 7. Produced via immunoSEQ multiplex PCR; TCRdb's table is partial and in-frame only. The sample lists 67,000 or so clones, about 80% occurring once. Germline-derived CDR1 and CDR2 are ENHRY and SYGVKD. Trimming cost V 3 bases and J 0 bases, with 9 bases left between them. The CDR3 runs to 15 residues. Note on this clone: Its antigen is unidentified.

This sequence originates from a human donor who received a COVID-19 vaccine. The chain links TRBV10-3 to TRBJ1-5; maybe TRBD1 (5 bases). The sequencing used CD4+ T cells from PBMCs cultured with HCoV-229E spike peptides, collected after COVID-19 vaccination. This chain's CDR3 is CAISESGSSNQPQHF. In DNA form, the CDR3 reads TGTGCCATCAGTGAATCAGGGAGTAGCAATCAGCCCCAGCATTTT.